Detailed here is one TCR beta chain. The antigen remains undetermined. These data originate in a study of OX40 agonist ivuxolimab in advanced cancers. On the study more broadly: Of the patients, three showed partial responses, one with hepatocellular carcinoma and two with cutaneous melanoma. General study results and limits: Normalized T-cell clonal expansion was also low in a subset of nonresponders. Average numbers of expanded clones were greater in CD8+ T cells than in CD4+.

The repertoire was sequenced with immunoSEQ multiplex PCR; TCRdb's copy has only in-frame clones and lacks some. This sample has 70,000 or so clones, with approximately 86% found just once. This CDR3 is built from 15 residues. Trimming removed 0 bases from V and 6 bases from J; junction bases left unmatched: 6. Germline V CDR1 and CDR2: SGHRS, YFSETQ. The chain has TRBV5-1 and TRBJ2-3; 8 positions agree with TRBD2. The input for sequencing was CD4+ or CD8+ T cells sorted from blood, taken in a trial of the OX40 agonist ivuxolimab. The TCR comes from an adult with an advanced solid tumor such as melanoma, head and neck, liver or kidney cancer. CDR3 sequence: CASSLAAGAGDTQYF. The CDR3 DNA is TGCGCCAGCAGCTTGGCAGCGGGAGCGGGTGATACGCAGTATTTT.